This is a list of T cell receptor beta chains from one sample in a study of persistence of HIV-infected CD4 T cells. Measured with immunoSEQ multiplex PCR; TCRdb has only the in-frame clones, and not every one. The table lists about 28,000 clones, 78% of them singletons. These TCRs' antigens remain unknown. The specimen was CD4+ T cells sorted from PBMCs after approximately 18-hour stimulation, collected from a patient who received antiretroviral therapy. These receptors all stem from an adult woman with HIV who was CMV-seropositive. CDR3s include the opening cysteine and the closing phenylalanine or tryptophan. The D gene is left open where the match is weak. Not every row has a clone size; where given, it reads once, few, many or a size class.

DNA	CDR3	V	D	J	size
TGCAGCGTTGAAGTAACGGGGAACACTGAAGCTTTCTTT	CSVEVTGNTEAFF	TRBV29-1	-	TRBJ1-1	-
TGTGCCAGCAGCCAAGTAGTGGGAAGGGCTTTCTTT	CASSQVVGRAFF	TRBV3-1/TRBV3-2	-	TRBJ1-1	-
TGTGCCATCAGAAATGACAGGGGAAATGTGTACGAGCAGTACTTC	CAIRNDRGNVYEQYF	TRBV10-3	TRBD1	TRBJ2-7	-
TGTGCCAGCAGCTTGAAAACCGGACAGATCTATGGCTACACCTTC	CASSLKTGQIYGYTF	TRBV5-4	-	TRBJ1-2	-
TGTGCCAGCGGTCCAGAGGACAGGGTAGGAAACACCATATATTTT	CASGPEDRVGNTIYF	TRBV28	TRBD1	TRBJ1-3	few
TGTGCCAGCAGCTTAGATCCGGGGACAGGGGGCCCCTGGGGACAAGAGACCCAGTACTTC	CASSLDPGTGGPWGQETQYF	TRBV11-2	TRBD1	TRBJ2-5	-
TGTGCCAGCAGTGGAACAGCGGGGGGGGTGCAGTTCTTC	CASSGTAGGVQFF	TRBV2	TRBD2	TRBJ2-1	once
TGTGCCAGCAGCCGATCATTAAACACTGAAGCTTTCTTT	CASSRSLNTEAFF	TRBV11-1	-	TRBJ1-1	-
TGCGCCAGCAGCTTGGCCGGGAATTCCGATTCACCCCTCCACTTT	CASSLAGNSDSPLHF	TRBV5-1	-	TRBJ1-6	-
TGTGCCACCAGTGACGGGCATCGGGAGACCCAGTACTTC	CATSDGHRETQYF	TRBV24-1	-	TRBJ2-5	-
TGTGCCAGCAGCTTGAGGGGGAACACTGAAGCTTTCTTT	CASSLRGNTEAFF	TRBV7-9	-	TRBJ1-1	-
TGTGCCAGCAGCTTGTACATCAGGTCCTACGAGCAGTACTTC	CASSLYIRSYEQYF	TRBV5-8	-	TRBJ2-7	-
TGCAGAGCGGGGGCAAATGAAAAACTGTTTTTT	CRAGANEKLFF	TRBV20-1	-	TRBJ1-4	-
TGTGCCAGCAGCTTGGTGTTAGCGGGGGCCCAATCTGGGGCCAACGTCCTGACTTTC	CASSLVLAGAQSGANVLTF	TRBV5-6	TRBD2	TRBJ2-6	-
TGTGCCAGCAGCTTAGCTGGGACAGGGGACTTTGAGCAGTTCTTC	CASSLAGTGDFEQFF	TRBV11-3	TRBD1	TRBJ2-1	-
TGTGCCAGCAGCCAAGACTTGTGGACAGGACTTTATGGCTACACCTTC	CASSQDLWTGLYGYTF	TRBV4-2	TRBD1	TRBJ1-2	-
TGTGCCACCAGCAGAGATTTTCTCAGGGGGGGCACTGAAGCTTTCTTT	CATSRDFLRGGTEAFF	TRBV15	TRBD1	TRBJ1-1	-
TGTGCCAGCAGCGTGACTAGCACAGATACGCAGTATTTT	CASSVTSTDTQYF	TRBV9	-	TRBJ2-3	-
TGTGCCAGCAGCAAAGAAAGAGTCCTCGGCAGACCCCTCTCTGGGGCCAACGTCCTGACTTTC	CASSKERVLGRPLSGANVLTF	TRBV21-1	-	TRBJ2-6	-
TGTGCCAGTAGTATTAGAGTCCAGCTTGTGCTCACCTTC	CASSIRVQLVLTF	TRBV19	-	TRBJ1-2	once
TGTGCCAGCAGTGGGGGACAGGGATTCTACAATGAGCAGTTCTTC	CASSGGQGFYNEQFF	TRBV27	TRBD1	TRBJ2-1	-
TGTGCCAGCAGTGAAGCGGGGTCGACAGTTATCAATCAGCCCCAGCATTTT	CASSEAGSTVINQPQHF	TRBV6-1	-	TRBJ1-5	-
TGTGCTAGTGGTTTTGGGGCCCATAATTCACCCCTCCACTTT	CASGFGAHNSPLHF	TRBV12-5	-	TRBJ1-6	-
TGTGCCAGCTTGGGGGTAGGGGGAACCTACAATGAGCAGTTCTTC	CASLGVGGTYNEQFF	TRBV11-1	-	TRBJ2-1	once
TGTGCCAGCAGCTCCGACAACAGGGGACAGACCCAGTACTTC	CASSSDNRGQTQYF	TRBV27	TRBD1	TRBJ2-5	-
TGTGCCAGCAGTCCTCTGCCGGGGCGGGACATTCAGTACTTC	CASSPLPGRDIQYF	TRBV6-5	-	TRBJ2-4	-
TGTGCCAGCAGTGCTGGACAGGGCCGAGAGACCCAGTACTTC	CASSAGQGRETQYF	TRBV9	TRBD1	TRBJ2-5	-
TGTGCCTGGAGTCGGGGGGGAGGAGGAAACACCATATATTTT	CAWSRGGGGNTIYF	TRBV30	-	TRBJ1-3	-
TGTGCCAGTAGTAAAACCGGGCCACGAAATGAAAAACTGTTTTTT	CASSKTGPRNEKLFF	TRBV19	-	TRBJ1-4	-
TGCAGCGCCAAGGGATCTGGGGGCAATCAGCCCCAGCATTTT	CSAKGSGGNQPQHF	TRBV29-1	-	TRBJ1-5	-
TGTGCCACCAGCTTCACTAGCGGGGGGCAAGAGACCCAGTACTTC	CATSFTSGGQETQYF	TRBV24-1	TRBD2	TRBJ2-5	-
TGTGCCACCAGTGTTCCCGGTGGGGGAGATGAGCAGTTCTTC	CATSVPGGGDEQFF	TRBV24-1	-	TRBJ2-1	-
TGTGCCAGTAGTATTGGGGACCTATACAATGAGCAGTTCTTC	CASSIGDLYNEQFF	TRBV19	-	TRBJ2-1	-
TGCGCCAGCAGCCGAGGCACCGAGGGAAGGAATGAGCAGTTCTTC	CASSRGTEGRNEQFF	TRBV4-1	-	TRBJ2-1	-
TGTGCCAGCAGCACCAGTCCGGGATTGTACAATGAGCAGTTCTTC	CASSTSPGLYNEQFF	TRBV7-8	-	TRBJ2-1	-
TGCGCCAGCAGCTTGCGCGGCAGCTCTGGAAACACCATATATTTT	CASSLRGSSGNTIYF	TRBV5-1	-	TRBJ1-3	-